These 21 T cell receptor beta chains share one sample of origin, sequenced in a study of shared clonotypes between healthy human individuals. Sequenced by immunoSEQ multiplex PCR; TCRdb stores in-frame clones only, minus some. The repertoire holds around 1.5 million clones, 95% to 99% seen once, with around 0.45% in the top ten. The sample taken for sequencing was naive CD4+ T cells sorted from blood. Noted subset: CD45RA+ positively selected. These receptors came from a man aged 25 to 40 in good health.

V is TRBV6-6 and J is TRBJ2-7, with a possible D match to TRBD2 (7 bases). Germline CDR1 MNHNY, CDR2 SVGAGI (reference sequence). The CDR3 sequence is 15 residues long. V lost 6 bases to trimming and J lost 5 bases, with 20 bases between them. The CDR3 here is CASSPGGGRIHEQYF. Here the CDR3 DNA reads TGTGCCAGCAGCCCCGGGGGCGGGAGAATTCACGAGCAGTACTTC.

V gene TRBV10-1 combines with J gene TRBJ2-7; possible D gene TRBD1, 7 bases. Germline V gene data show CDR1 as WNHNN and CDR2 as SYGVQD (reference sequence). The CDR3 covers 17 residues. The V end lost 1 base, the J end lost 5 bases, and 21 bases lay between the germline ends. The CDR3 nucleotides read TGCGCCAGCAGTGAGTGCAGGGGGGTCGGGGTAGTACACGAGCAGTACTTC. Translated: CASSECRGVGVVHEQYF.

The rearrangement links TRBV5-4 to TRBJ2-1; 7 positions agree with TRBD1. Germline V gene sequence: CDR1 SGHNT, CDR2 YYREEE (reference sequence). The CDR3 has 16 residues. The junction had 13 bases not matched to a gene; V was cut back by 4 bases and J by 6 bases. CDR3 in amino acids: CASSVNQRQGPNEQFF. The CDR3 DNA reads TGTGCCAGCAGCGTAAACCAAAGACAGGGTCCCAATGAGCAGTTCTTC.

Written as DNA, the CDR3 is TGTGCCAGCAGCGTAGACCCACGGAAGACAGATACGCAGTATTTT. Protein sequence: CASSVDPRKTDTQYF. This chain uses TRBV9 with TRBJ2-3; no reliable D call. Deletions cut 0 bases from V and 3 bases from J, with 11 bases between. There are 15 residues in the CDR3. Germline-derived CDR1 and CDR2 are SGDLS and YYNGEE.

This rearrangement joins TRBV12-5 to TRBJ2-1, with D perhaps TRBD1 or TRBD2 (6 bases each). The CDR3 is 13 amino acids. Germline CDR1 is LGHNT and CDR2 is FRNRAP. The V and J ends lost 5 bases and 13 bases respectively, with 18 bases between them. The DNA of the CDR3 is TGTGCTAGTGGTCCAACTTTGGGGGGACATCAGTTCTTC. The encoded protein is CASGPTLGGHQFF.

CDR3 bases: TGTGCCAGCAGCTTGGCCGGCCAAGTAAACATTCAGTACTTC. As protein: CASSLAGQVNIQYF. The J gene is TRBJ2-4, the V gene TRBV5-8; D is ambiguous. The CDR3 has 14 residues. Trimming pared 0 bases from V and 6 bases from J, leaving 10 bases between. Germline CDR1 SGHTS, CDR2 YDEGEE. Variable domain in full (rest from reference TRBV5-8 and TRBJ2-4): EAGVTQSPTHLIKTRGQQATLRCSPISGHTSVYWYQQALGLGLQFLLWYDEGEERNRGNFPPRFSGRQFPNYSSELNVNALELEDSALYLCASSLAGQVNIQYFGAGTRLSVL.

This clone is a singleton in its sample. The rearrangement links TRBV7-2 to TRBJ2-5; D not resolved. This CDR3 is built from 13 residues. Trimming took 3 bases from V and 1 from J, leaving 6 bases between them. Germline-derived CDR1 and CDR2 are SGHTA and FQGNSA. CDR3 DNA sequence: TGTGCCAGCAGCTTTTACAGCCAAGAGACCCAGTACTTC. Its translation: CASSFYSQETQYF.

The chain couples TRBV11-2 to TRBJ1-4; D call uncertain. The CDR3 consists of 15 residues. Trimming pared 6 bases from V and 0 bases from J, leaving 11 bases between. The germline CDR1 and CDR2 sequences are SGHAT and FQNNGV. The chain's CDR3 is CASRQLPATNEKLFF. The CDR3 nucleotides are TGTGCCAGCAGACAACTACCGGCAACTAATGAAAAACTGTTTTTT.

The sample holds one count of this clone. The J gene is TRBJ2-7, the V gene TRBV11-2; no clear D. Germline loops: CDR1 SGHAT, CDR2 FQNNGV. Trimming stripped 3 bases from V and 0 bases from J, with 9 bases between. CDR3 length equals 14 residues. This CDR3 is CASSLSVNSYEQYF. CDR3 in DNA: TGTGCCAGCAGCTTGTCAGTAAACTCCTACGAGCAGTACTTC.

The rearrangement links TRBV9 to TRBJ2-5; tentative D call: TRBD2 (5 bases). Trimming cost V 2 bases and J 7 bases, with 12 bases left between them. The CDR3 extends over 13 amino acids. Germline V CDR1 and CDR2: SGDLS, YYNGEE. CDR3 DNA sequence: TGTGCCAGCAGCGTTGAGTCGAGCGGGACCCAGTACTTC. It translates to CASSVESSGTQYF.

The CDR3 is CASSQGGKSAQHF. The CDR3 bases are TGCGCCAGCAGCCAAGGTGGGAAATCAGCCCAGCATTTT. The V gene is TRBV4-1, the J gene TRBJ1-5; D is unresolved. Germline loops: CDR1 MGHRA, CDR2 YSYEKL. This CDR3 contains 13 residues. Between the trimmed V and J ends, which lost 1 base and 11 bases, there was a span of 12 bases.

The chain is built from TRBV5-6 and TRBJ2-3; D is ambiguous. Germline CDR1 and CDR2: SGHDT and YYEEEE. V lost 4 bases, J lost 5 bases, and 17 bases lay in between. The CDR3 is made up of 15 amino acids. For the CDR3, the DNA is TGTGCCAGCAGCGTATCCGGGTTAGGGCGAGATACGCAGTATTTT. Protein: CASSVSGLGRDTQYF. The entire variable domain, with the rest obtained from reference TRBV5-6 and TRBJ2-3, is as follows: DAGVTQSPTHLIKTRGQQVTLRCSPKSGHDTVSWYQQALGQGPQFIFQYYEEEERQRGNFPDRFSGHQFPNYSSELNVNALLLGDSALYLCASSVSGLGRDTQYFGPGTRLTVL.

V and J are TRBV5-1 and TRBJ2-1; D is unresolved. The ends were cut back, 3 bases at V and 7 bases at J, with 5 bases in the middle. CDR1 and CDR2 from the germline V gene are SGHRS and YFSETQ. CDR3 length: 11 amino acids. The CDR3 here is CASSYKNEQFF. In DNA, the CDR3 is TGCGCCAGCAGCTATAAAAATGAGCAGTTCTTC.

J is TRBJ2-3 and V is TRBV10-1, with 10 positions matching TRBD1. With 7 bases clipped from V and 4 bases from J, the junction kept 8 bases outside the gene matches. Germline V gene data show CDR1 as WNHNN and CDR2 as SYGVQD (reference sequence). The CDR3 is made up of 15 amino acids. CDR3 in amino acids: CASTDGTGDADTQYF. CDR3 sequence (DNA): TGCGCCAGCACCGACGGGACAGGGGACGCAGATACGCAGTATTTT.

The rearrangement links TRBV7-8 to TRBJ2-6; D gene uncertain. The V end lost 0 bases, the J end lost 3 bases, and 15 bases lay between the germline ends. The CDR3 runs 18 residues. CDR1 and CDR2 (germline): SGHVS, FQNEAQ. CDR3 in DNA: TGTGCCAGCAGCTTAGCGTCAGGTGTGTTGAGTGGGGCCAACGTCCTGACTTTC. Translating it yields CASSLASGVLSGANVLTF.

The chain is built from TRBV9 and TRBJ2-3; the match to TRBD2 covers 13 bases. Germline V gene data show CDR1 as SGDLS and CDR2 as YYNGEE. The CDR3 covers 20 residues. Trimming took 0 bases from V and 5 from J; bases not matched to a gene: 15. The CDR3 protein is CASSVAVGSTSGRAGDTQYF. The CDR3 nucleotides are TGTGCCAGCAGCGTAGCCGTCGGGTCAACTAGCGGGAGGGCCGGAGATACGCAGTATTTT.

The gene calls are TRBV9 and TRBJ2-1, with D perhaps being TRBD1 or TRBD2 (5 bases each). The V gene's germline CDR1 is SGDLS and CDR2 YYNGEE. V lost 0 bases and J lost 7, with 20 bases in between. This CDR3 region has 17 residues. This chain's CDR3 is CASSVDLSGGVLNEQFF. The CDR3, as DNA: TGTGCCAGCAGCGTAGACTTGAGTGGGGGTGTCTTAAATGAGCAGTTCTTC. The variable domain in full, completed from reference TRBV9 and TRBJ2-1, reads DSGVTQTPKHLITATGQRVTLRCSPRSGDLSVYWYQQSLDQGLQFLIQYYNGEERAKGNILERFSAQQFPDLHSELNLSSLELGDSALYFCASSVDLSGGVLNEQFFGPGTRLTVL.

V usage is TRBV15 and J usage is TRBJ2-7; the match to TRBD1 covers 8 bases. CDR1 is LNHNV, CDR2 YYDKDF, per germline (reference sequence). This CDR3 region has 13 residues. With 5 bases clipped from V and 3 bases from J, the junction kept 3 bases outside the gene matches. CDR3 in amino acids: CATSGGQVYEQYF. The CDR3 nucleotides read TGTGCCACCAGCGGGGGACAGGTCTACGAGCAGTACTTC.

The chain carries TRBV19 and TRBJ2-3; D unclear. The CDR3 is 16 amino acids. V dropped 6 bases and J dropped 0 bases, with 16 bases sitting between them. CDR1 and CDR2 (germline): LNHDA, SQIVND (reference sequence). CDR3 sequence reads: CASRPYVTSSTDTQYF. CDR3 nucleotides: TGTGCCAGTAGACCCTATGTGACGTCTAGCACAGATACGCAGTATTTT.

The chain joins TRBV27 to TRBJ2-3; 10 bases fit TRBD2. The CDR3 length is 15 residues. Germline CDR1 is MNHEY and CDR2 is SMNVEV (reference sequence). J gave up 5 bases and V 2 bases, and 4 bases lay outside the gene matches. The CDR3, as DNA: TGTGCCAGCAGTTTAGGACTAGCGGTGGGAGATACGCAGTATTTT. Translating gives CASSLGLAVGDTQYF.

With regard to this clone: This sample also contains other DNA sequences that code for the same CDR3. V and J are TRBV18 and TRBJ2-7; the match to TRBD2 covers 7 bases. V shed 3 bases, J shed 4 bases, and the junction held 6 bases outside the gene matches. Germline CDR1 reads KGHSH; CDR2 reads LQKENI. The length of the CDR3 is 14 residues. The CDR3 bases are TGTGCCAGCTCACCTACGGGGGGTGGGTACGAGCAGTACTTC. Translation: CASSPTGGGYEQYF.